Only a few counts were recorded for the clone carrying this T cell receptor beta chain. The entry originates in a study of cytomegalovirus exposure and HLA in healthy donors. Trimming pared 6 bases from V and 4 bases from J, leaving 16 bases between. Germline V gene data show CDR1 as SNHLY and CDR2 as FYNNEI. CDR3 size: 14 residues. This PCR relied on a set of 60 Vbeta primers and 13 Jbeta primers. This table comes from immunoSEQ multiplex PCR, and its TCRdb copy is limited to in-frame clones, with some not included. Counted here are approximately 160,000 clones, approximately 78% occurring once; the ten biggest clones make up 0.75% to 0.9%.

This chain links TRBV2 with TRBJ2-7; tentatively, D is TRBD1 (5 bases). The receptor's source is a woman aged 18 to 35 in good health and CMV-seronegative. The source material was PBMCs. The CDR3 loop reads CASRGQGDVYEQYF. The DNA for the CDR3 is TGTGCCAGCAGGGGGCAAGGGGATGTGTACGAGCAGTACTTC.